The source of this TCR beta chain is a study of blood T cell repertoires in COVID-19. Germline V gives CDR1 MNHEY, CDR2 SMNVEV (reference sequence). Trimming stripped 5 bases from V and 7 bases from J, with 9 bases between. This CDR3 has 13 amino acids. Generated by immunoSEQ multiplex PCR, the TCRdb table keeps only in-frame clones and is missing some. The data show more than 120,000 clones, more than 75% seen once. The sequence derives from a human donor in a cohort sampled during active COVID-19. Sequencing was performed on peripheral blood. The chain uses TRBV27 and TRBJ1-6; D is perhaps TRBD1 (6 bases). CDR3: CASSQDSNSPLHF. The CDR3 coding sequence is TGTGCCAGCAGTCAGGACAGCAATTCACCCCTCCACTTT.